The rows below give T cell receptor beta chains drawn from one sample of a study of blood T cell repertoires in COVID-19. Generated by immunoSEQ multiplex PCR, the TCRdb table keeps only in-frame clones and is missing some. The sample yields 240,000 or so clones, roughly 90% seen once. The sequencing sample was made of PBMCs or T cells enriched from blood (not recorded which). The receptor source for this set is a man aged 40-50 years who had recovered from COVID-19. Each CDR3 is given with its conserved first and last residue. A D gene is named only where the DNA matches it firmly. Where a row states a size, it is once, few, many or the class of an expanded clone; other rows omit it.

cdr3_aa: CASSLERKSSYEQYF
cdr3_nt: TGTGCCAGCAGTTTAGAGAGGAAGAGCTCCTACGAGCAGTACTTC
d_call: -
clone_size: -
v_call: TRBV6-5
j_call: TRBJ2-7
cdr3_length: 15

cdr3_aa: CASSLGTPTYGYTF
cdr3_nt: TGTGCCAGCAGCCTGGGGACACCCACCTATGGCTACACCTTC
d_call: -
clone_size: -
v_call: TRBV4-2
j_call: TRBJ1-2
cdr3_length: 14

cdr3_aa: CAWSRTEGGYTF
cdr3_nt: TGTGCCTGGAGTAGGACGGAGGGTGGCTACACCTTC
d_call: -
clone_size: -
v_call: TRBV30
j_call: TRBJ1-2
cdr3_length: 12

cdr3_aa: CSVATRGGDIGNTIYF
cdr3_nt: TGCAGCGTTGCGACGAGGGGGGGTGATATCGGAAACACCATATATTTT
d_call: -
clone_size: -
v_call: TRBV29-1
j_call: TRBJ1-3
cdr3_length: 16

cdr3_aa: CASLGGANYGYTF
cdr3_nt: TGTGCCAGCCTAGGGGGGGCTAACTATGGCTACACCTTC
d_call: -
clone_size: once
v_call: TRBV27
j_call: TRBJ1-2
cdr3_length: 13

cdr3_aa: CASSRSGEGETQYF
cdr3_nt: TGTGCCAGCTCACGGTCCGGGGAAGGAGAGACCCAGTACTTC
d_call: -
clone_size: -
v_call: TRBV18
j_call: TRBJ2-5
cdr3_length: 14

cdr3_aa: CASSTAGRYDNEQFF
cdr3_nt: TGTGCCAGCAGTACCGCGGGAAGATACGACAATGAGCAGTTCTTC
d_call: -
clone_size: many
v_call: TRBV28
j_call: TRBJ2-1
cdr3_length: 15

cdr3_aa: CASSQDPLAGGSETQYF
cdr3_nt: TGTGCCAGCAGCCAAGATCCTCTAGCGGGAGGATCAGAGACCCAGTACTTC
d_call: TRBD2
clone_size: -
v_call: TRBV4-2
j_call: TRBJ2-5
cdr3_length: 17

cdr3_aa: CASSHGGQPRNQPQHF
cdr3_nt: TGTGCCAGCAGCCACGGAGGACAGCCTCGAAATCAGCCCCAGCATTTT
d_call: -
clone_size: -
v_call: TRBV28
j_call: TRBJ1-5
cdr3_length: 16

cdr3_aa: CASRSENTEAFF
cdr3_nt: TGTGCCAGCAGGTCAGAGAACACTGAAGCTTTCTTT
d_call: -
clone_size: -
v_call: TRBV7-9
j_call: TRBJ1-1
cdr3_length: 12

cdr3_aa: CATSRGDRNNQPQHF
cdr3_nt: TGTGCCACCAGCAGAGGGGACAGGAACAATCAGCCCCAGCATTTT
d_call: TRBD1
clone_size: -
v_call: TRBV15
j_call: TRBJ1-5
cdr3_length: 15

cdr3_aa: CASSQENTEREFHEQYF
cdr3_nt: TGTGCCAGCAGCCAAGAGAATACCGAGCGGGAGTTCCACGAGCAGTACTTC
d_call: TRBD2
clone_size: -
v_call: TRBV3-1/TRBV3-2
j_call: TRBJ2-7
cdr3_length: 17

cdr3_aa: CATSRDRLDEQYF
cdr3_nt: TGTGCCACCAGCAGAGACCGGTTGGACGAGCAGTACTTC
d_call: -
clone_size: -
v_call: TRBV15
j_call: TRBJ2-7
cdr3_length: 13

cdr3_aa: CASSSGQGLGYTF
cdr3_nt: TGCGCCAGCAGCTCCGGACAGGGGCTTGGCTACACCTTC
d_call: TRBD1
clone_size: once
v_call: TRBV5-1
j_call: TRBJ1-2
cdr3_length: 13

cdr3_aa: CASSQPDREQFF
cdr3_nt: TGCGCCAGCAGCCAGCCCGACAGAGAGCAGTTCTTC
d_call: -
clone_size: -
v_call: TRBV4-1
j_call: TRBJ2-1
cdr3_length: 12

cdr3_aa: CASSLVGSPTEQYF
cdr3_nt: TGTGCCAGCAGCTTAGTTGGTAGTCCTACCGAGCAGTACTTC
d_call: -
clone_size: -
v_call: TRBV11-2
j_call: TRBJ2-7
cdr3_length: 14

cdr3_aa: CASTPRLAGAAGETQYF
cdr3_nt: TGTGCCAGCACCCCGAGACTAGCGGGAGCAGCGGGAGAGACCCAGTACTTC
d_call: TRBD2
clone_size: -
v_call: TRBV28
j_call: TRBJ2-5
cdr3_length: 17

cdr3_aa: CASSMGSGDQETQYF
cdr3_nt: TGTGCCAGTAGTATGGGTAGCGGAGACCAAGAGACCCAGTACTTC
d_call: -
clone_size: -
v_call: TRBV19
j_call: TRBJ2-5
cdr3_length: 15

cdr3_aa: CASSTYRGGYNEQFF
cdr3_nt: TGTGCCAGCAGTACTTACAGGGGGGGTTACAATGAGCAGTTCTTC
d_call: -
clone_size: -
v_call: TRBV6-5
j_call: TRBJ2-1
cdr3_length: 15

cdr3_aa: CASRLARDRGGNTIYF
cdr3_nt: TGTGCAAGTCGCTTAGCCAGAGACAGGGGTGGAAACACCATATATTTT
d_call: -
clone_size: few
v_call: TRBV12-2
j_call: TRBJ1-3
cdr3_length: 16

cdr3_aa: CASSPILAEETQYF
cdr3_nt: TGTGCCAGCTCGCCCATCCTAGCGGAAGAGACCCAGTACTTC
d_call: TRBD2
clone_size: -
v_call: TRBV18
j_call: TRBJ2-5
cdr3_length: 14

cdr3_aa: CASSLGVTSPGGANEKLFF
cdr3_nt: TGTGCCAGCAGCTTAGGGGTCACGAGCCCAGGGGGCGCTAATGAAAAACTGTTTTTT
d_call: TRBD1
clone_size: -
v_call: TRBV7-9
j_call: TRBJ1-4
cdr3_length: 19

cdr3_aa: CASSPLASSSYNEQFF
cdr3_nt: TGCGCCAGCAGCCCCTTAGCGTCCTCCTCCTACAATGAGCAGTTCTTC
d_call: -
clone_size: -
v_call: TRBV5-1
j_call: TRBJ2-1
cdr3_length: 16

cdr3_aa: CASSRDRANNSPLHF
cdr3_nt: TGTGCCAGCTCACGGGACAGGGCAAATAATTCACCCCTCCACTTT
d_call: TRBD1
clone_size: -
v_call: TRBV18
j_call: TRBJ1-6
cdr3_length: 15

cdr3_aa: CASSLPLAGGPYEQYF
cdr3_nt: TGTGCCAGCAGCTTACCCCTAGCGGGGGGACCCTACGAGCAGTACTTC
d_call: TRBD2
clone_size: few
v_call: TRBV5-6
j_call: TRBJ2-7
cdr3_length: 16

cdr3_aa: CASSLLKQGEETQYF
cdr3_nt: TGTGCCAGCAGCCTACTCAAACAGGGGGAAGAGACCCAGTACTTC
d_call: TRBD1
clone_size: -
v_call: TRBV9
j_call: TRBJ2-5
cdr3_length: 15

cdr3_aa: CASSLGQGNTGELFF
cdr3_nt: TGCGCCAGCAGCTTGGGACAGGGGAACACCGGGGAGCTGTTTTTT
d_call: TRBD1
clone_size: few
v_call: TRBV5-1
j_call: TRBJ2-2
cdr3_length: 15

cdr3_aa: CASSFTGTGGNEQYF
cdr3_nt: TGTGCCAGCAGTTTTACAGGGACAGGGGGGAACGAGCAGTACTTC
d_call: TRBD1
clone_size: -
v_call: TRBV6-5
j_call: TRBJ2-7
cdr3_length: 15

cdr3_aa: CATSRDLAGAIDEQFF
cdr3_nt: TGTGCCACCAGCAGAGATCTGGCGGGAGCCATCGATGAGCAGTTCTTC
d_call: TRBD2
clone_size: -
v_call: TRBV15
j_call: TRBJ2-1
cdr3_length: 16

cdr3_aa: CASSSRGTSDTDTQYF
cdr3_nt: TGTGCCAGCTCATCGAGGGGAACTAGCGACACAGATACGCAGTATTTT
d_call: TRBD2
clone_size: -
v_call: TRBV18
j_call: TRBJ2-3
cdr3_length: 16

cdr3_aa: CASSQSASGRCGEQYF
cdr3_nt: TGCGCCAGCAGTCAATCTGCTAGCGGGAGGTGTGGCGAGCAGTACTTC
d_call: TRBD2
clone_size: -
v_call: TRBV23-1
j_call: TRBJ2-7
cdr3_length: 16

cdr3_aa: CASSQSFLAGTGDQPQHF
cdr3_nt: TGCGCCAGCAGCCAATCCTTTCTCGCCGGGACAGGGGATCAGCCCCAGCATTTT
d_call: TRBD1
clone_size: -
v_call: TRBV4-3
j_call: TRBJ1-5
cdr3_length: 18

cdr3_aa: CASSLGLTNTEAFF
cdr3_nt: TGTGCCAGCAGCTTAGGACTGACGAACACTGAAGCTTTCTTT
d_call: -
clone_size: -
v_call: TRBV7-3
j_call: TRBJ1-1
cdr3_length: 14

cdr3_aa: CATSPLPWTGYYEQYF
cdr3_nt: TGTGCCACCAGTCCCCTACCATGGACGGGATACTACGAGCAGTACTTC
d_call: -
clone_size: once
v_call: TRBV24-1
j_call: TRBJ2-7
cdr3_length: 16

cdr3_aa: CASSSPPDRGTYEQYF
cdr3_nt: TGTGCCAGCAGTTCTCCCCCCGACAGAGGTACCTACGAGCAGTACTTC
d_call: -
clone_size: once
v_call: TRBV6-5
j_call: TRBJ2-7
cdr3_length: 16

cdr3_aa: CASSRPSGSLYNEQFF
cdr3_nt: TGTGCCAGCAGCCGTCCTAGCGGGAGTTTATACAATGAGCAGTTCTTC
d_call: TRBD2
clone_size: -
v_call: TRBV7-8
j_call: TRBJ2-1
cdr3_length: 16

cdr3_aa: CASRLARVSGNTIYF
cdr3_nt: TGTGCCAGCAGACTCGCACGGGTCTCTGGAAACACCATATATTTT
d_call: -
clone_size: -
v_call: TRBV28
j_call: TRBJ1-3
cdr3_length: 15

cdr3_aa: CASSQEWRADTQYF
cdr3_nt: TGCGCCAGCAGCCAAGAATGGAGGGCAGATACGCAGTATTTT
d_call: -
clone_size: once
v_call: TRBV4-1
j_call: TRBJ2-3
cdr3_length: 14

cdr3_aa: CASSLVGGGDSPLHF
cdr3_nt: TGTGCCAGCAGCTTGGTTGGAGGGGGCGATTCACCCCTCCACTTT
d_call: TRBD1
clone_size: few
v_call: TRBV5-5
j_call: TRBJ1-6
cdr3_length: 15

cdr3_aa: CASSLGGRRLVGEQYF
cdr3_nt: TGTGCCAGCAGCTTAGGCGGGAGAAGGTTGGTCGGCGAGCAGTACTTC
d_call: TRBD2
clone_size: -
v_call: TRBV11-2
j_call: TRBJ2-7
cdr3_length: 16

cdr3_aa: CASSLRPGGRLGNTIYF
cdr3_nt: TGTGCCAGCAGCTTAAGACCAGGGGGCCGACTAGGAAACACCATATATTTT
d_call: TRBD1
clone_size: -
v_call: TRBV7-9
j_call: TRBJ1-3
cdr3_length: 17

cdr3_aa: CASSVAGAWNEQFF
cdr3_nt: TGTGCCAGCAGCGTAGCGGGAGCGTGGAATGAGCAGTTCTTC
d_call: -
clone_size: -
v_call: TRBV9
j_call: TRBJ2-1
cdr3_length: 14